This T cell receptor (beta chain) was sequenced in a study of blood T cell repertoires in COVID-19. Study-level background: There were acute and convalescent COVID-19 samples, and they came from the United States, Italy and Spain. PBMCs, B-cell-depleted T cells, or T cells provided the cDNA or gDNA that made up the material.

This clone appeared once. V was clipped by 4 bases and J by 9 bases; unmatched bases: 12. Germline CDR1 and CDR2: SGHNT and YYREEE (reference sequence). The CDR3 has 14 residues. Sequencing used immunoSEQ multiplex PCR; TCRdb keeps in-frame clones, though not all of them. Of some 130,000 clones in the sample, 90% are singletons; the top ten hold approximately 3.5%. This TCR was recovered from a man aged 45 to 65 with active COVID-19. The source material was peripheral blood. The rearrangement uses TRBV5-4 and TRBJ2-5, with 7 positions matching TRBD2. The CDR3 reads CASSPGSAGRAQYF. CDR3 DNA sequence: TGTGCCAGCAGCCCCGGCTCGGCGGGGAGGGCCCAGTACTTC.